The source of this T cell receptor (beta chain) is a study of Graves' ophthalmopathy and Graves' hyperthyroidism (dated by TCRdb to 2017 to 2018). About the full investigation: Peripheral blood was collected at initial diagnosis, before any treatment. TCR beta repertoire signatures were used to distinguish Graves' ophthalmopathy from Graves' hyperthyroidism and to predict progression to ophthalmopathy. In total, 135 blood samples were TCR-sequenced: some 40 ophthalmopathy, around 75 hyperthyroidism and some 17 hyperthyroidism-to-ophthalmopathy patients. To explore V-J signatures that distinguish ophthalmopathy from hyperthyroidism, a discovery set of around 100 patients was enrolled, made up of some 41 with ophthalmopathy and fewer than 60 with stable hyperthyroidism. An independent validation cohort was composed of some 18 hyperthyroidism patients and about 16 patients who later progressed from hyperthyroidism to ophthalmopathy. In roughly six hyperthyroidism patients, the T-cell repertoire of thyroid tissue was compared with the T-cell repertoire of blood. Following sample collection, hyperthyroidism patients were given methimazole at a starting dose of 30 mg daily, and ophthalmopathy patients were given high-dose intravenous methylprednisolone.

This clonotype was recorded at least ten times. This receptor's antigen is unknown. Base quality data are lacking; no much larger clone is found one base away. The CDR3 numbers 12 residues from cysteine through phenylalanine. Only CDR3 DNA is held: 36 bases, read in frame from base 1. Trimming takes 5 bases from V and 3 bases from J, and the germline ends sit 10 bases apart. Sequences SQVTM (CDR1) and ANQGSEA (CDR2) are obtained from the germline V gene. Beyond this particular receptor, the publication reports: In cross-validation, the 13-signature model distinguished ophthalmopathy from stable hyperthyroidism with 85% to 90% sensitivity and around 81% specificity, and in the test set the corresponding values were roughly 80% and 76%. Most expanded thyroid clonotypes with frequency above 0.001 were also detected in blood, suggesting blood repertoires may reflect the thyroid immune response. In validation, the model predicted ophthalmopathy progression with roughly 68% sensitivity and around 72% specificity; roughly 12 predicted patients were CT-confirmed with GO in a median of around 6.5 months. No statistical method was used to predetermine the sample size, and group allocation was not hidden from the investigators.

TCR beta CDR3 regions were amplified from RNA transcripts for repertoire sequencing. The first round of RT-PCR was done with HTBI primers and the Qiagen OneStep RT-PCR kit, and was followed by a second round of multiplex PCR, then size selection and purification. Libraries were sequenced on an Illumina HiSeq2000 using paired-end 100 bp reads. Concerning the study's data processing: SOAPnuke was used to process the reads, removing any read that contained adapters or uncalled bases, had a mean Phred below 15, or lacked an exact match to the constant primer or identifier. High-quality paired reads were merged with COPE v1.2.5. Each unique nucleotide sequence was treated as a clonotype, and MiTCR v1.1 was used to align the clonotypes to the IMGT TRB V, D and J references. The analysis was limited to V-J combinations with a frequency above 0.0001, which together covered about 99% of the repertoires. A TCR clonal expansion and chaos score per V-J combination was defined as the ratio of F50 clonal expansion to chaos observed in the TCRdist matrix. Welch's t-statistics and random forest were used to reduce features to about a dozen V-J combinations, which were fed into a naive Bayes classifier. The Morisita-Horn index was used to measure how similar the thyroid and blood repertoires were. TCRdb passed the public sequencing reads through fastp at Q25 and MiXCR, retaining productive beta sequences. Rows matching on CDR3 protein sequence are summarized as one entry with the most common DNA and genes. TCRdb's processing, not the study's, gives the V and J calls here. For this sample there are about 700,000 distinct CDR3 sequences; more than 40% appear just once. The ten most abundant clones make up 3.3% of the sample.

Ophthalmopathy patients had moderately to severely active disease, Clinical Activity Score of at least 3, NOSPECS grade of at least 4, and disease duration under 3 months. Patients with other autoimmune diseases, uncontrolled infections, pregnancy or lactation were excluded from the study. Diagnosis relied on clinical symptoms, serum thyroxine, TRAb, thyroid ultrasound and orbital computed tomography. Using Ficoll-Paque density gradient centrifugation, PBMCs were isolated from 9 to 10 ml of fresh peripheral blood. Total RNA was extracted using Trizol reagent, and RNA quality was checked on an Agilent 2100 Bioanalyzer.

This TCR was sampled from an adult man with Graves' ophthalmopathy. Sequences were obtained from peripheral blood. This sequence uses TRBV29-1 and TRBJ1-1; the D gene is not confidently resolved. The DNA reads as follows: TGCAGCGTTTTTGAGGGAGACACTGAAGCTTTCTTT. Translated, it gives CSVFEGDTEAFF.